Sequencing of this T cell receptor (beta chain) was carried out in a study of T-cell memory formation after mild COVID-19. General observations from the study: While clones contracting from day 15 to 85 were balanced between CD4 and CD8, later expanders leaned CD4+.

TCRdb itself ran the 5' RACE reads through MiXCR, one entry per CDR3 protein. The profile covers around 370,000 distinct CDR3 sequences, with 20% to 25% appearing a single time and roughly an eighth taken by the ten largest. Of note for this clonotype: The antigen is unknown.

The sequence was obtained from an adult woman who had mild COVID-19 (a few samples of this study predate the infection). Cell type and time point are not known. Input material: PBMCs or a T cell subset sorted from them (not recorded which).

The CDR3 here is CASSEWGGRTNTEAFF. The CDR3 DNA sequence: TGTGCCAGCAGTGAATGGGGGGGACGCACGAACACTGAAGCTTTCTTT. V usage is TRBV25-1 and J usage is TRBJ1-1, with TRBD1 as a possible D gene (5 bases). CDR3 size: 16 residues. Trimming removed 1 base from V and 1 base from J, with 13 bases in between. Germline-derived CDR1 and CDR2 are MGHDK and SYGVNS.